Listed below are T cell receptor beta chains from one sample, sequenced in a study of blood T cell repertoires in COVID-19. The table came from immunoSEQ multiplex PCR; TCRdb's copy has only in-frame clones and leaves some out. Of approximately 250,000 clones in the sample, approximately 88% are singletons; the top ten hold approximately 1%. The sequenced sample consisted of PBMCs or T cells enriched from blood (not recorded which). The receptors come from a woman in her twenties or thirties who had recovered from COVID-19. The CDR3 runs from the conserved cysteine through the conserved F or W. The D gene is left open where the match is weak. Size is stated for part of the rows, as once, few or many counts, or as a class when the clone is expanded.

NA,TRBJ1-2,NA,TRBV5-1,CATALTDSYGYTF,TGCGCCACCGCCCTGACAGACTCCTATGGCTACACCTTC
TRBD1,TRBJ2-7,NA,TRBV7-6,CASSLAGQGGFGQYF,TGTGCCAGCAGCTTAGCGGGACAGGGGGGTTTCGGGCAGTACTTC
NA,TRBJ2-2,once,TRBV10-3,CAISNSGELFF,TGTGCCATCAGCAATAGCGGGGAGCTGTTTTTT
NA,TRBJ2-2,NA,TRBV9,CASSVGQGNTGELFF,TGTGCCAGCAGCGTAGGGCAGGGGAACACCGGGGAGCTGTTTTTT
TRBD1,TRBJ1-2,NA,TRBV9,CASSVAVTGTNYGYTF,TGTGCCAGCAGCGTAGCCGTGACAGGGACGAACTATGGCTACACCTTC
NA,TRBJ1-1,NA,TRBV9,CASSGGLHGDTEAFF,TGTGCCAGCAGTGGAGGACTACATGGGGACACTGAAGCTTTCTTT
NA,TRBJ2-7,few,TRBV3-1/TRBV3-2,CASSQDNRYSYEQYF,TGTGCCAGCAGCCAAGATAATCGTTACAGCTACGAGCAGTACTTC
NA,TRBJ1-3,NA,TRBV7-6,CASSEPIAIGNTIYF,TGTGCCAGCAGCGAACCTATAGCAATCGGAAACACCATATATTTT
TRBD2,TRBJ2-7,NA,TRBV11-2,CASSLVAVGGEEQYF,TGTGCCAGCAGCTTAGTGGCGGTCGGGGGGGAAGAGCAGTACTTC
TRBD2,TRBJ2-5,NA,TRBV7-8,CASSLSVASGGQETQYF,TGTGCCAGCAGCTTAAGCGTGGCTAGCGGAGGGCAAGAGACCCAGTACTTC
NA,TRBJ1-2,NA,TRBV30,CAWTSSGQLYGYTF,TGTGCCTGGACTTCTTCTGGACAGCTATATGGCTACACCTTC
NA,TRBJ2-3,NA,TRBV27,CASSYRRDTQYF,TGTGCCAGCAGCTACCGGAGAGATACGCAGTATTTT
TRBD1,TRBJ2-7,once,TRBV28,CASSFRTGKQYF,TGTGCCAGCAGTTTCCGGACAGGGAAGCAGTACTTC
TRBD2,TRBJ2-5,NA,TRBV3-1/TRBV3-2,CASSQKLAGGGETQYF,TGTGCCAGCAGCCAAAAACTAGCGGGAGGAGGAGAGACCCAGTACTTC
NA,TRBJ2-7,NA,TRBV15,CATSRDQGGSYEQYF,TGTGCCACCAGCAGAGATCAAGGGGGCTCCTACGAGCAGTACTTC
TRBD1,TRBJ1-3,NA,TRBV2,CASSANRGFAGNTIYF,TGTGCCAGCAGTGCTAACAGGGGCTTTGCTGGAAACACCATATATTTT
NA,TRBJ1-1,NA,TRBV5-1,CASSSVSGTEAFF,TGCGCCAGCAGCTCTGTTAGCGGGACTGAAGCTTTCTTT